Detailed here is one T cell receptor beta chain. MiXCR, run by TCRdb on the 5' RACE reads, gives a single entry per CDR3 protein. The table has 270,000 or so distinct CDR3 sequences, over 15% seen once. This entry comes from a study of T-cell memory formation after mild COVID-19. Whole-study context: Each donor largely had its own TCR clusters.

Germline V gives CDR1 SGHTA, CDR2 FQGTGA. After removal of 0 bases from V and 5 bases from J, the junction contained 7 bases not matched to a gene. There are 16 residues in the CDR3. The chain recombines TRBV7-3 with TRBJ2-5; 9 nucleotides align to TRBD2. The clonotype was recovered from a man between 18 and 35 years old who had mild COVID-19 (a few samples of this study predate the infection). Cell type and time point are not known. The sequenced material came from PBMCs or a T cell subset sorted from them (not recorded which). CDR3 in DNA: TGTGCCAGCAGCTTAACCGGTGGTAGCGGGGGTGAGACCCAGTACTTC. This codes for CASSLTGGSGGETQYF.